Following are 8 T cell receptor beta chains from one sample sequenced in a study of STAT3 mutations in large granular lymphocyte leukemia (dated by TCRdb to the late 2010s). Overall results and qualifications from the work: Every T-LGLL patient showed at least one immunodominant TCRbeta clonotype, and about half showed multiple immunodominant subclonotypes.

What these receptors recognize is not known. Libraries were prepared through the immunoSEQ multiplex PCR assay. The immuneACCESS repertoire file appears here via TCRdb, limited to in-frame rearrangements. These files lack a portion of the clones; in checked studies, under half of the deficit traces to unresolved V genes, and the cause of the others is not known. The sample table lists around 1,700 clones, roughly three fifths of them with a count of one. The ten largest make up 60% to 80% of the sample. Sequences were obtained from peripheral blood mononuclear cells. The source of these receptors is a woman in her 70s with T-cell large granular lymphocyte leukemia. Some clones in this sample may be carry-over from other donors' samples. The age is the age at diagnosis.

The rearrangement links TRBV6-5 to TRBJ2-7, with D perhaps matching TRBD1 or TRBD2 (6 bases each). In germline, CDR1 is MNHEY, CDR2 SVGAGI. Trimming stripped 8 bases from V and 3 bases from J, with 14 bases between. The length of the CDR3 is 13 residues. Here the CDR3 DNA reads TGTGCCAGCCGTCGGGGGACATACTACGAGCAGTACTTC. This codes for CASRRGTYYEQYF.

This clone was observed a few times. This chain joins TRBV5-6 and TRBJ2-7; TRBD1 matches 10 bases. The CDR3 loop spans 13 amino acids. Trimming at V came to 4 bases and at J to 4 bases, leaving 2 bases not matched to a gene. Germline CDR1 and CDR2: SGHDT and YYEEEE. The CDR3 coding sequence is TGTGCCAGCAGCCGGGGACAGGGGTACGAGCAGTACTTC. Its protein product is CASSRGQGYEQYF.

The CDR3 protein is CASSTRFFGAEAFF. CDR3 in DNA: TGTGCCAGCAGCACCCGCTTCTTTGGGGCTGAAGCTTTCTTT. This chain links TRBV7-9 with TRBJ1-1; D not certain. Germline V lookup: CDR1 SEHNR, CDR2 FQNEAQ (reference sequence). V dropped 5 bases and J dropped 6 bases, with 16 bases sitting between them. The CDR3 totals 14 residues.

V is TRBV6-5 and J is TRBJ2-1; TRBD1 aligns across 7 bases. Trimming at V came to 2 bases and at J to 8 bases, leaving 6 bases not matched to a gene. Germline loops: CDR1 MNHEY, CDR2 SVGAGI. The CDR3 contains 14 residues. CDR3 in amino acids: CASSYAEGGDEQFF. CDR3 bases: TGTGCCAGCAGTTACGCCGAAGGGGGCGATGAGCAGTTCTTC.

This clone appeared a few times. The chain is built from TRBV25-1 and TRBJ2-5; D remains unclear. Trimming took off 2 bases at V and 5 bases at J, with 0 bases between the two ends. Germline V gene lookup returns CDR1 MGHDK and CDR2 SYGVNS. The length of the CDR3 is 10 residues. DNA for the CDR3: TGTGCCAGCAGTGAAGAGACCCAGTACTTC. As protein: CASSEETQYF.

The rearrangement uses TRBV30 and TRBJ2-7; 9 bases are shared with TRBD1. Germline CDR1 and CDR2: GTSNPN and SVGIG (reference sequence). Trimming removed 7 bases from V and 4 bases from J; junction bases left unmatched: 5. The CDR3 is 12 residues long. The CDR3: CASGQGIYEQYF. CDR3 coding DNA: TGTGCCTCCGGACAGGGGATATACGAGCAGTACTTC.

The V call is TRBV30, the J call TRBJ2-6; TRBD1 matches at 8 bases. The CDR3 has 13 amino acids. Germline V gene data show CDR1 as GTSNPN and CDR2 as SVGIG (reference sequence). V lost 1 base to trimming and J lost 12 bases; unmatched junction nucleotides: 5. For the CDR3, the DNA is TGTGCCTGGAGTGGCGGACAGGGCGCCGTCCTGACTTTC. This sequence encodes CAWSGGQGAVLTF.

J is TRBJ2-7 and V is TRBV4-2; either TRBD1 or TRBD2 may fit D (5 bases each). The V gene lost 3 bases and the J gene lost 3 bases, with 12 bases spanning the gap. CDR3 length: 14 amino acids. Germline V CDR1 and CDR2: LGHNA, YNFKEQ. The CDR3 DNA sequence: TGTGCCAGCAGCCAGGGGGTAGAGAGCTACGAGCAGTACTTC. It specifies CASSQGVESYEQYF.